This entry concerns a single T cell receptor (beta chain). Its antigen is undetermined. The data stem from a study of blood T cells in healthy people across ages. Broader study findings: Naive T cell percentage showed a strong correlation with the diversity of TCR beta. Long-lived donors exceeded aged donors in naive CD4+ cells and diversity. A roughly linear fall in TCR beta diversity per million T cells was seen with increasing age.

Using a J-beta primer mix together with a sample-barcoded 5' primer, a second PCR was run for about 6 to 11 cycles. TCRdb analysed the 5' RACE reads with MiXCR anew, one entry per CDR3 protein. Here the sample spans 1.5 million to 2 million distinct CDR3 sequences, 28% being singletons. Aged roughly 6 to 100, donors were systemically healthy Caucasians from Russia. Per the germline V gene, CDR1 is LNHNV and CDR2 is YYDKDF (reference sequence). The CDR3 extends over 16 amino acids. The V gene lost 1 base and the J gene lost 4 bases, with 16 bases spanning the gap. The chain links TRBV15 to TRBJ1-2; D perhaps matches TRBD1 (5 bases). The sample was blood. The sequence was obtained from a woman aged 25-40 years in good health. CDR3 residues: CATSRGHDSAIYGYTF. The CDR3 region has the DNA TGTGCCACCAGCAGAGGCCACGACAGCGCGATCTATGGCTACACCTTC.